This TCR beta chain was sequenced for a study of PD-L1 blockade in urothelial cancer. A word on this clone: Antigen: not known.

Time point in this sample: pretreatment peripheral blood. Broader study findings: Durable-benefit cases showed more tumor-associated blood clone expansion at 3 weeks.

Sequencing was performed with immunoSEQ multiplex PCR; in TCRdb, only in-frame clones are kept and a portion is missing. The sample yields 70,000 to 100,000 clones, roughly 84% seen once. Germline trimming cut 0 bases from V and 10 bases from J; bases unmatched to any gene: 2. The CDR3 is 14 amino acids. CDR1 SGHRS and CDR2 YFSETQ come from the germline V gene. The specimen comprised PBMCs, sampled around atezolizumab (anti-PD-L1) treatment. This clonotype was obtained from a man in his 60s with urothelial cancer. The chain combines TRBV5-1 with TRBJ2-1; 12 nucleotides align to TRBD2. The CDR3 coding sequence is TGCGCCAGCAGCTTGGGGACTAGCGGGAAGGAGCAGTTCTTC. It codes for CASSLGTSGKEQFF. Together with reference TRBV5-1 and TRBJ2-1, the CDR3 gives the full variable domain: KAGVTQTPRYLIKTRGQQVTLSCSPISGHRSVSWYQQTPGQGLQFLFEYFSETQRNKGNFPGRFSGRQFSNSRSEMNVSTLELGDSALYLCASSLGTSGKEQFFGPGTRLTVL.